This T cell receptor beta chain is drawn from a study of T cells in Graves' hyperthyroidism and ophthalmopathy. Germline values: CDR1 MDHEN, CDR2 SYDVKM. The CDR3 covers 13 residues. V was trimmed by 5 bases and J by 7 bases, leaving 14 bases between them. This clonotype was counted many times. The antigen is not known. What was amplified from RNA transcripts were TCR beta CDR3 regions. An initial round of RT-PCR targeting the TCR CDR3 relied on the HTBI primer set. TCRdb re-derived calls from the multiplex PCR reads in MiXCR, one entry per CDR3 protein. The sample has about 720,000 distinct CDR3 sequences; 16% are singletons. Study-level results: A 13 V-J model separated ophthalmopathy from stable hyperthyroidism.

On the basis of clinical symptoms, serum thyroxine and TRAb, thyroid ultrasound and orbital computed tomography, diagnoses were made. The sequenced sample was blood. This chain joins TRBV28 and TRBJ1-2, with a tentative D call TRBD1 (6 bases). This TCR was sampled from a young man with Graves' hyperthyroidism. In nucleotides, the CDR3 is TGTGCCAGCAGTCCCGACAGGTCGGGTGGCTACACCTTC. Its translation: CASSPDRSGGYTF.